The 16 T cell receptor beta chains given below trace back to one sample, sequenced in a study of T cell responses to AZD1222 COVID-19 vaccine. Measured with immunoSEQ multiplex PCR; TCRdb has only the in-frame clones, and not every one. This table holds about 140,000 clones, 89% found once. This specimen consisted of peripheral blood, obtained on day 0 of AZD1222 vaccination. The receptors shown here come from an adult in good health.

V gene TRBV24-1 combines with J gene TRBJ1-2; D not resolved. The CDR3 is 13 residues long. Germline assignment: CDR1 KGHDR and CDR2 SFDVKD. V shed 5 bases and J shed 3 bases, with 9 bases lying between them. The CDR3 DNA reads as TGTGCCACCAGTGCCTCGACGGACTATGGCTACACCTTC. This encodes CATSASTDYGYTF.

The rearrangement links TRBV11-3 to TRBJ2-2; no reliable D call. This CDR3 comprises 14 residues. V dropped 1 base and J dropped 4 bases, with 7 bases sitting between them. Looked up from germline, CDR1 is SGHNT and CDR2 is YENEEA. The CDR3 nucleotides read TGTGCCAGCAGCTTAGGAGTTCGCACCGGGGAGCTGTTTTTT. This codes for CASSLGVRTGELFF.

The chain links TRBV19 to TRBJ1-2, with D uncertain. CDR1 and CDR2 from the germline V gene are LNHDA and SQIVND (reference sequence). The CDR3 spans 16 residues. V was cut by 2 bases and J by 4 bases, with 17 bases left in between. The CDR3 coding sequence is TGTGCCAGTAGTATACCCCGGGAAGGGCTGCGCTATGGCTACACCTTC. Translating it yields CASSIPREGLRYGYTF.

The V and J genes are TRBV27 and TRBJ2-7, with D perhaps given as TRBD1 or TRBD2 (6 bases each). There are 11 residues in the CDR3. V dropped 2 bases and J dropped 11 bases, with 10 bases sitting between them. The germline gives CDR1 MNHEY, CDR2 SMNVEV (reference sequence). CDR3 DNA sequence: TGTGCCAGCAGTTTAAAGGGGGAGGAGTACTTC. It specifies CASSLKGEEYF.

The genes are TRBV27 and TRBJ1-2; no definite D call. This CDR3 is 13 amino acids long. V lost 5 bases and J 1 base, leaving 8 bases between the germline ends. CDR1 and CDR2 from the germline V gene are MNHEY and SMNVEV (reference sequence). The CDR3 DNA reads as TGTGCCAGCAGTCCGGCGGGTAACTATGGCTACACCTTC. This sequence encodes CASSPAGNYGYTF.

This chain connects TRBV11-2 to TRBJ1-2; a possible D gene is TRBD1 (5 bases). V lost 2 bases and J lost 8, with 18 bases in between. CDR1 and CDR2 (germline): SGHAT, FQNNGV. The length of the CDR3 is 15 residues. In DNA, the CDR3 is TGTGCCAGCAGCTTAAGGTTTGGCAGGGAAAGAGGCTACACCTTC. Translating it yields CASSLRFGRERGYTF.

The chain employs TRBV5-4 and TRBJ2-3, with D tentatively TRBD1 or TRBD2 (5 bases each). The CDR3 spans 15 residues. Germline V gives CDR1 SGHNT, CDR2 YYREEE (reference sequence). Trimming pared 0 bases from V and 2 bases from J, leaving 10 bases between. For the CDR3, the DNA is TGTGCCAGCAGCTTGGACGGGACCAACACAGATACGCAGTATTTT. Protein: CASSLDGTNTDTQYF. Supplemented by reference TRBV5-4 and TRBJ2-3, the full variable domain reads ETGVTQSPTHLIKTRGQQVTLRCSSQSGHNTVSWYQQALGQGPQFIFQYYREEENGRGNFPPRFSGLQFPNYSSELNVNALELDDSALYLCASSLDGTNTDTQYFGPGTRLTVL.

The rearrangement uses TRBV7-8 and TRBJ1-1, with 7 bases identical to TRBD1. V was clipped by 5 bases and J by 1 base; unmatched bases: 10. The CDR3 is 16 amino acids. From germline, CDR1 is SGHVS and CDR2 FQNEAQ. The CDR3 DNA follows: TGTGCCAGCAGCGCCGGAACAGGGGCTCCGAACACTGAAGCTTTCTTT. As protein: CASSAGTGAPNTEAFF.

The rearrangement uses TRBV9 and TRBJ1-4; unclear D gene. Germline lookup yields CDR1 SGDLS and CDR2 YYNGEE. CDR3 size: 16 residues. Trimming removed 4 bases from V and 0 bases from J, with 13 bases in between. The DNA of the CDR3 is TGTGCCAGCAGCCCCCTGGACGGTACAACTAATGAAAAACTGTTTTTT. Its translation: CASSPLDGTTNEKLFF.

The V call is TRBV6-5, the J call TRBJ2-1, with a possible D match to TRBD1 (5 bases). This CDR3 has 15 residues. CDR1 is MNHEY and CDR2 is SVGAGI in the germline V gene. The germline V and J ends were trimmed by 6 bases and 2 bases, with 14 bases remaining between them. The CDR3 DNA is TGTGCCAGCAGGGAGCAGGGCTTAACCTACAATGAGCAGTTCTTC. Translation gives CASREQGLTYNEQFF.

CDR3 bases: TGTGCCAGCAGCGTCTATCGCGTTCGAGCCTACGAGCAGTACTTC. Amino acids: CASSVYRVRAYEQYF. V is TRBV5-4 and J is TRBJ2-7; D is undetermined. The V end lost 4 bases, the J end lost 2 bases, and 16 bases lay between the germline ends. CDR1 is SGHNT and CDR2 is YYREEE in the germline V gene (reference sequence). There are 15 residues in the CDR3.

This chain connects TRBV4-2 to TRBJ2-7, with 9 bases identical to TRBD2. The V gene's germline CDR1 is LGHNA and CDR2 YNFKEQ. The CDR3 runs 14 residues. V trimming: 4 bases; J trimming: 0 bases; junction bases outside the gene matches: 1. The CDR3 DNA follows: TGTGCCAGCAGCCCTAGCGGGAACTCCTACGAGCAGTACTTC. This codes for CASSPSGNSYEQYF.

This chain joins TRBV18 and TRBJ2-7, with 8 bases matching TRBD2. The CDR3 loop spans 13 amino acids. Per germline, CDR1 KGHSH and CDR2 LQKENI. The V gene end was trimmed by 3 bases and the J gene end by 2 bases; junction bases not matched to a gene: 0. DNA of the CDR3: TGTGCCAGCTCACCTAGCGGGGCCTACGAGCAGTACTTC. It specifies CASSPSGAYEQYF.

The genes are TRBV15 and TRBJ2-5; 7 bases map to TRBD2. The ends lost 0 bases at V and 1 base at J; junction bases unmatched: 8. Germline V CDR1 and CDR2: LNHNV, YYDKDF (reference sequence). This CDR3 spans 17 amino acids. The CDR3 DNA reads TGTGCCACCAGCAGAGATCGGCTAGCGGAGGGCCAAGAGACCCAGTACTTC. Protein: CATSRDRLAEGQETQYF.

This chain connects TRBV2 to TRBJ1-4, with TRBD1 identical over 8 bases. This CDR3 has 18 amino acids. After removal of 4 bases from V and 0 bases from J, the junction contained 10 bases not matched to a gene. Per germline, CDR1 SNHLY and CDR2 FYNNEI. CDR3 bases: TGTGCCAGCAGTGCAACCGTACAGGGGGACCCAACTAATGAAAAACTGTTTTTT. Protein: CASSATVQGDPTNEKLFF.

The chain carries TRBV7-8 and TRBJ2-7; TRBD2 might be the D (5 bases). Trimming left V 5 bases short and J 2 bases short, with 19 bases between. Germline-derived CDR1 and CDR2 are SGHVS and FQNEAQ. The CDR3 contains 16 residues. In DNA form, the CDR3 reads TGTGCCAGCAGCCCACAGTCGGGCGGGCCACCCTACGAGCAGTACTTC. Translated, it gives CASSPQSGGPPYEQYF.